The following is a TCR beta chain sequence with its context. This sample stems from a study of technical replicates of blood from several donors. The assay was immunoSEQ multiplex PCR, and TCRdb's table has in-frame clones only and misses some. Counted here are tens of thousands of clones, around 94% occurring once; the ten biggest clones make up 0.38%. CDR3 length equals 14 residues. Germline CDR1 is ENHRY and CDR2 is SYGVKD. Trimming took 3 bases from V and 5 from J; bases not matched to a gene: 4. This receptor was taken from a human donor in good health. This chain joins TRBV10-3 and TRBJ1-5, with 7 bases aligning to TRBD1. The sequenced sample consisted of T cells isolated from PBMCs. The CDR3 sequence is CAISDYGQDQPQHF. Written as DNA, the CDR3 is TGTGCCATCAGTGACTACGGACAGGATCAGCCCCAGCATTTT.